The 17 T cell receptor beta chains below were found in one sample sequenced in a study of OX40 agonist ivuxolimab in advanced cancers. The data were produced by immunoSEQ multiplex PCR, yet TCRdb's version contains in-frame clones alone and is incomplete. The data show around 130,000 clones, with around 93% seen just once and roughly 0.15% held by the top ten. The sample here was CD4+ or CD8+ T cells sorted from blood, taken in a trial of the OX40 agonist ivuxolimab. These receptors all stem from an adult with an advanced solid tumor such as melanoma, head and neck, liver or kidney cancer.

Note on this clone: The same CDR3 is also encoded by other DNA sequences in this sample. CDR3 in amino acids: CASSPQENYGYTF. The CDR3, as DNA: TGTGCCAGCAGCCCACAGGAGAACTATGGCTACACCTTC. The chain recombines TRBV7-8 with TRBJ1-2, with D tentatively TRBD1 (5 bases). V was cut by 5 bases and J by 2 bases, with 9 bases left in between. This CDR3 spans 13 amino acids. Germline V lookup: CDR1 SGHVS, CDR2 FQNEAQ.

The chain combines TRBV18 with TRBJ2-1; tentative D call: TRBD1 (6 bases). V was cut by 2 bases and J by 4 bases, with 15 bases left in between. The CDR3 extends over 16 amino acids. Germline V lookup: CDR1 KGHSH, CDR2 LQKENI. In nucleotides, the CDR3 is TGTGCCAGCTCACCATTGGTGGCAGGGGTTTACAATGAGCAGTTCTTC. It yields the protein CASSPLVAGVYNEQFF. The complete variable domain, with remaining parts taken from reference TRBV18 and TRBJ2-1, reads NAGVMQNPRHLVRRRGQEARLRCSPMKGHSHVYWYRQLPEEGLKFMVYLQKENIIDESGMPKERFSAEFPKEGPSILRIQQVVRGDSAAYFCASSPLVAGVYNEQFFGPGTRLTVL.

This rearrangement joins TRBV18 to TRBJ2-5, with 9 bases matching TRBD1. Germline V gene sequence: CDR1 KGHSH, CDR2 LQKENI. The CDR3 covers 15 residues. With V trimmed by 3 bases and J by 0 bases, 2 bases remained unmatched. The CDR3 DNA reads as TGTGCCAGCTCACCGGACAGGGGAAACCAAGAGACCCAGTACTTC. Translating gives CASSPDRGNQETQYF.

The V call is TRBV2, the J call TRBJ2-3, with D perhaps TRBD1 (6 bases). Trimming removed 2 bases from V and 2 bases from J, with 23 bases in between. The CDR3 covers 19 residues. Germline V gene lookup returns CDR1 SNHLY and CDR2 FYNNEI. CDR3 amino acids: CASSENGLRARGFTDTQYF. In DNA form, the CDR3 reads TGTGCCAGCAGTGAAAATGGTCTGCGAGCCAGGGGCTTCACAGATACGCAGTATTTT.

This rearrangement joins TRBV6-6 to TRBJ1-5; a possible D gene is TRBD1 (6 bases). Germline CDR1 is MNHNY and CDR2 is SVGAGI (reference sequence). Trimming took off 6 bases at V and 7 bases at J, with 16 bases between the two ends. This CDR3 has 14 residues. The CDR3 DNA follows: TGTGCCAGCAGCGAAACAGGGCCGTCACAGCCCCAGCATTTT. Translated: CASSETGPSQPQHF.

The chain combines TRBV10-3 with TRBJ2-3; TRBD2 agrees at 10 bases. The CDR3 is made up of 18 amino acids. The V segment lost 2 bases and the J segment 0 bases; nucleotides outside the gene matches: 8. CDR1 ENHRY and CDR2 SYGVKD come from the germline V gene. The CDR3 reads CAISERLAGVRSTDTQYF. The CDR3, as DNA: TGTGCCATCAGTGAGCGGCTAGCGGGGGTACGTAGCACAGATACGCAGTATTTT.

CDR3 residues: CASSLAPGAEETQYF. CDR3 nucleotides: TGCGCCAGCAGCTTGGCCCCGGGGGCAGAGGAGACCCAGTACTTC. The V gene is TRBV5-1, the J gene TRBJ2-5; D might be TRBD1 or TRBD2, each matching 6 bases. This CDR3 is 15 amino acids long. V was shortened by 0 bases and J by 5 bases, with 14 bases between the two germline ends. Germline CDR1 and CDR2: SGHRS and YFSETQ.

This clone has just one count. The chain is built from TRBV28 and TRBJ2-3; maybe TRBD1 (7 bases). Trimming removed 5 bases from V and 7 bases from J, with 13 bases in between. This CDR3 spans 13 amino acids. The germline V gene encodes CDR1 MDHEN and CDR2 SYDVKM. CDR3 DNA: TGTGCCAGCAGTCAGGGGGGACAAAATACGCAGTATTTT. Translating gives CASSQGGQNTQYF.

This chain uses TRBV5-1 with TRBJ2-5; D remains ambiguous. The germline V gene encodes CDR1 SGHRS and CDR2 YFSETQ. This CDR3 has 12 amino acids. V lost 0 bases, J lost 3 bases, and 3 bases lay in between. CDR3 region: CASSLGEETQYF. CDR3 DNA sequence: TGCGCCAGCAGCTTGGGAGAAGAGACCCAGTACTTC. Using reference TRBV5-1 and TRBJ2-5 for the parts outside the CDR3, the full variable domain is KAGVTQTPRYLIKTRGQQVTLSCSPISGHRSVSWYQQTPGQGLQFLFEYFSETQRNKGNFPGRFSGRQFSNSRSEMNVSTLELGDSALYLCASSLGEETQYFGPGTRLLVL.

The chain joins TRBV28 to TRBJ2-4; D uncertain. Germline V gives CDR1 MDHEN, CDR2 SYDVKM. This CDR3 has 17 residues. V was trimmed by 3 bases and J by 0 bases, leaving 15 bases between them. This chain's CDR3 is CASSFPDGTLAKNIQYF. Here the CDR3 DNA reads TGTGCCAGCAGTTTCCCGGACGGAACTTTAGCCAAAAACATTCAGTACTTC.

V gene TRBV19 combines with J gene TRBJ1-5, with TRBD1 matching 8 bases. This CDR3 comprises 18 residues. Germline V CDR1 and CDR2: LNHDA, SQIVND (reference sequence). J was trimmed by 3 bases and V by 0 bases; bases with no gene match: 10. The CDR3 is CASSIDLGTGRFNQPQHF. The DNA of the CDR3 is TGTGCCAGTAGTATAGATCTTGGGACAGGTAGGTTCAATCAGCCCCAGCATTTT.

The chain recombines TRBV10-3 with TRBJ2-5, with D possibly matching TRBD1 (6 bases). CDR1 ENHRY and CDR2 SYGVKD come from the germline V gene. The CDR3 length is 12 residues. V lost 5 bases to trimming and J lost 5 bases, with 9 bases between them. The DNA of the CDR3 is TGTGCCATCAGTACAGGGCGCGAGACCCAGTACTTC. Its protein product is CAISTGRETQYF.

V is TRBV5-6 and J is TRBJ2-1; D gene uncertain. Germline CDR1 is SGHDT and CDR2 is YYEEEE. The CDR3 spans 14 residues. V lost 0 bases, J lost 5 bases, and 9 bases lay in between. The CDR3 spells CASSLGGTNNEQFF. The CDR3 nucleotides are TGTGCCAGCAGCTTGGGGGGAACTAACAATGAGCAGTTCTTC.

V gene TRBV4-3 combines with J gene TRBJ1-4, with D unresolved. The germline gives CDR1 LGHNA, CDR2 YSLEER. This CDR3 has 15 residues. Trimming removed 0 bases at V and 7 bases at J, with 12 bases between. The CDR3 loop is CASSQDKGGPEKLFF. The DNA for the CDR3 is TGCGCCAGCAGCCAAGATAAGGGCGGCCCTGAAAAACTGTTTTTT.

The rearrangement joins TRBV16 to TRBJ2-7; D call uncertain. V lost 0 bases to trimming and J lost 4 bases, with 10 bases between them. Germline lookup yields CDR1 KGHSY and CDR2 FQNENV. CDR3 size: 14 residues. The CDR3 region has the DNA TGTGCCAGCAGCCAATCGCCGATTTTTTACGAGCAGTACTTC. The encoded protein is CASSQSPIFYEQYF.

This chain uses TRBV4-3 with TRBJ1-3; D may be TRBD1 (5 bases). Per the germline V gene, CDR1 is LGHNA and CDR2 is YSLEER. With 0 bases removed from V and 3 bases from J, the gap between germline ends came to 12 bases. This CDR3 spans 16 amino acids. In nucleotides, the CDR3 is TGCGCCAGCAGCCAAGATAGTAAGGGGCATGGAAACACCATATATTTT. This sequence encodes CASSQDSKGHGNTIYF.

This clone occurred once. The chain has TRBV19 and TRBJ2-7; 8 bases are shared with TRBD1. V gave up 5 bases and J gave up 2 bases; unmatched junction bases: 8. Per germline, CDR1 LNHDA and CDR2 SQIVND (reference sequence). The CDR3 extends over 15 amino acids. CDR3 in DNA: TGTGCCAGTAGTCCAGGGACAGGTGGAACCTACGAGCAGTACTTC. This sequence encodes CASSPGTGGTYEQYF.